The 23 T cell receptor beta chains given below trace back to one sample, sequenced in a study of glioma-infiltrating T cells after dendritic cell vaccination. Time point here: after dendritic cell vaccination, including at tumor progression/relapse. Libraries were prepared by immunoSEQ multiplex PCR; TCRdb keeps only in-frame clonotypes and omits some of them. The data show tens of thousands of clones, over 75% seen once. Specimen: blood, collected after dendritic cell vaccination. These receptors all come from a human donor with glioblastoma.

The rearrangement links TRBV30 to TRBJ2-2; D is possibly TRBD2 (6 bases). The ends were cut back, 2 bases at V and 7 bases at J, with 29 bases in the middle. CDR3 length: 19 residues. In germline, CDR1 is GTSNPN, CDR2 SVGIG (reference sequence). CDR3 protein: CAWSQRLNDRDRGYGELFF. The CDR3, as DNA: TGTGCCTGGAGTCAAAGGTTAAACGACCGGGACCGGGGGTACGGGGAGCTGTTTTTT.

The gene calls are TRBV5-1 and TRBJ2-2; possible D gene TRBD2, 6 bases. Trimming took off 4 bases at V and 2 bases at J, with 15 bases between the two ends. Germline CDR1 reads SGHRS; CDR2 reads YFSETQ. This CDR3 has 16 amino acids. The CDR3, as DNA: TGCGCCAGCAGCCTAAGCGCGGGACTTAACACCGGGGAGCTGTTTTTT. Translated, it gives CASSLSAGLNTGELFF. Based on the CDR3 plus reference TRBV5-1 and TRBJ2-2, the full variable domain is KAGVTQTPRYLIKTRGQQVTLSCSPISGHRSVSWYQQTPGQGLQFLFEYFSETQRNKGNFPGRFSGRQFSNSRSEMNVSTLELGDSALYLCASSLSAGLNTGELFFGEGSRLTVL.

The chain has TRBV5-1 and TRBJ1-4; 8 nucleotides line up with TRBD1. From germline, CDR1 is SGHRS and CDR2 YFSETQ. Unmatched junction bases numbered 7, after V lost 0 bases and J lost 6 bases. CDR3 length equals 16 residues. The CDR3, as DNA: TGCGCCAGCAGCTTGGTTCCCGGACAGGGAGATGAAAAACTGTTTTTT. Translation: CASSLVPGQGDEKLFF.

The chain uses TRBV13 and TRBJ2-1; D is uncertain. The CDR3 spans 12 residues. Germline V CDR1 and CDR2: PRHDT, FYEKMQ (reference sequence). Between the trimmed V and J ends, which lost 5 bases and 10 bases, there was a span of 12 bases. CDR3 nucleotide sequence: TGTGCCAGCAGCCTGGAGCTTTACGAGCAGTTCTTC. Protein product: CASSLELYEQFF.

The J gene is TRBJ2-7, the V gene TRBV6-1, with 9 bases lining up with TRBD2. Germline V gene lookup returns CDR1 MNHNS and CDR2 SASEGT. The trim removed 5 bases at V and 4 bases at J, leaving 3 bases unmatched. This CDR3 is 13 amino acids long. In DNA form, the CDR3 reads TGTGCCAGCAGTAGGACTAGCGTGTACGAGCAGTACTTC. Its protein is CASSRTSVYEQYF.

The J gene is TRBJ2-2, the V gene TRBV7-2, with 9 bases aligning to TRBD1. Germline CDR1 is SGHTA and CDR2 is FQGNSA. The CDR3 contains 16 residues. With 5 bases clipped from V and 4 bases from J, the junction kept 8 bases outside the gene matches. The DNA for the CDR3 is TGTGCCAGCAGCCCCCACCGGGACAGGGCCACCGGGGAGCTGTTTTTT. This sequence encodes CASSPHRDRATGELFF.

The CDR3 loop reads CASSSNRDINSPLHF. In DNA form, the CDR3 reads TGTGCCAGCAGCTCCAACCGGGACATTAATTCACCCCTCCACTTT. The chain employs TRBV5-8 and TRBJ1-6; D perhaps matches TRBD1 (6 bases). V lost 3 bases and J lost 6, with 13 bases in between. The germline gives CDR1 SGHTS, CDR2 YDEGEE. This CDR3 is 15 amino acids long. The full variable domain, in which reference TRBV5-8 and TRBJ1-6 provide the parts outside the CDR3, is EAGVTQSPTHLIKTRGQQATLRCSPISGHTSVYWYQQALGLGLQFLLWYDEGEERNRGNFPPRFSGRQFPNYSSELNVNALELEDSALYLCASSSNRDINSPLHFGNGTRLTVT.

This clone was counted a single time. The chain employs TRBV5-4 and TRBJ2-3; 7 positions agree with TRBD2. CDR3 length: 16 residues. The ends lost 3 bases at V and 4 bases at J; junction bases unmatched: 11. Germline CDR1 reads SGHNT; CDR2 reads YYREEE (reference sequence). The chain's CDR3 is CASSWSLSGSADTQYF. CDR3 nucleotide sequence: TGTGCCAGCAGCTGGAGCCTTAGCGGGTCCGCAGATACGCAGTATTTT.

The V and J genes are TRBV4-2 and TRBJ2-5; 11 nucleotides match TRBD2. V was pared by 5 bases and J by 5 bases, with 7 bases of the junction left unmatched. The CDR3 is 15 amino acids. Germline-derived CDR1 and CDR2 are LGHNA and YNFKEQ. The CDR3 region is CASSRTLAGGETQYF. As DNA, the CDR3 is TGTGCCAGCAGCAGAACTTTAGCGGGGGGGGAGACCCAGTACTTC.

CDR3 DNA: TGTGCCAGCACCCTAAAAGGGGGGGTCACTGAAGCTTTCTTT. Translation gives CASTLKGGVTEAFF. V and J are TRBV6-5 and TRBJ1-1, with a weak D call TRBD1 (6 bases). The V end was cut by 7 bases, the J end by 4 bases, with 16 bases between. This CDR3 has 14 residues. Germline V gene sequence: CDR1 MNHEY, CDR2 SVGAGI.

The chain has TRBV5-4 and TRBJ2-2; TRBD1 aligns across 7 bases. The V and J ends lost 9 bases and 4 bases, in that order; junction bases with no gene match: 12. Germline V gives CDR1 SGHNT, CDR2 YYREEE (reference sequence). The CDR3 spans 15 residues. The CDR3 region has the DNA TGTGCCACCGCAAGGGGGCAGGGAAGCACCGGGGAGCTGTTTTTT. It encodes CATARGQGSTGELFF.

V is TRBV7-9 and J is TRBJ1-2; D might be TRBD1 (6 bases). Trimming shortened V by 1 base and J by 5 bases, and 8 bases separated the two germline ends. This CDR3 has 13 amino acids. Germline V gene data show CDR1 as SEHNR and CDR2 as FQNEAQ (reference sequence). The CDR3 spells CASSLGQGYGYTF. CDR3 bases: TGTGCCAGCAGCTTAGGTCAGGGGTATGGCTACACCTTC.

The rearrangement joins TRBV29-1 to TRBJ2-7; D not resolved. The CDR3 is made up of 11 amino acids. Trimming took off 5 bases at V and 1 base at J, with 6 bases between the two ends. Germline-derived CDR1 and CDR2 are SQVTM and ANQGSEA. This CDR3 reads CSVSKSYEQYF. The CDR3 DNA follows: TGCAGCGTTAGCAAGTCCTACGAGCAGTACTTC.

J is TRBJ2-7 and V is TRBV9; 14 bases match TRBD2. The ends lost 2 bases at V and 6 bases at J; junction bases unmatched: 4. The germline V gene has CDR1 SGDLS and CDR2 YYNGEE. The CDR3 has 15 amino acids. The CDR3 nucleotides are TGTGCCAGCAGCGTGGGACTAGCGGGAGTATCCGAGCAGTACTTC. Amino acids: CASSVGLAGVSEQYF.

CDR3 sequence (DNA): TGTGCCAGTAATAGCGGGGGGCTCTACAATGAGCAGTTCTTC. Its translation is CASNSGGLYNEQFF. J is TRBJ2-1 and V is TRBV27, with 10 bases that match TRBD2. From germline, CDR1 is MNHEY and CDR2 SMNVEV (reference sequence). Unmatched junction bases numbered 5, after V lost 9 bases and J lost 3 bases. The CDR3 totals 14 residues.

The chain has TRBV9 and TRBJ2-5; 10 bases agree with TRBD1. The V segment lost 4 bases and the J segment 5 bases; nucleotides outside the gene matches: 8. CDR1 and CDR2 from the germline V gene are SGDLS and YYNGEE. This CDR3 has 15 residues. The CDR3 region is CASSPWTGGGETQYF. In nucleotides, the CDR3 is TGTGCCAGCAGCCCCTGGACAGGGGGTGGGGAGACCCAGTACTTC. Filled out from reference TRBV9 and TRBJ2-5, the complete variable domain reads DSGVTQTPKHLITATGQRVTLRCSPRSGDLSVYWYQQSLDQGLQFLIQYYNGEERAKGNILERFSAQQFPDLHSELNLSSLELGDSALYFCASSPWTGGGETQYFGPGTRLLVL.

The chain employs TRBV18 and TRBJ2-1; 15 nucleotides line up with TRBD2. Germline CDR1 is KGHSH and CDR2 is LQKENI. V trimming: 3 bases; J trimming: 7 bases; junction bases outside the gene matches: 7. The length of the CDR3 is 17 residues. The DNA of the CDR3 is TGTGCCAGCTCACCTCCAGGACTAGCGGGAGGGCAGAATGAGCAGTTCTTC. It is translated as CASSPPGLAGGQNEQFF.

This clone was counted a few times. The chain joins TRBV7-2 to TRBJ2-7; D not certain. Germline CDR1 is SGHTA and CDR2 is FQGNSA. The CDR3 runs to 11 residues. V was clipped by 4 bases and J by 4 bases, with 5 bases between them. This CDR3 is CASSSTYEQYF. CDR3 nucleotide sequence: TGTGCCAGCAGCTCTACGTACGAGCAGTACTTC. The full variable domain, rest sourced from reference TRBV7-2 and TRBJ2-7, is GAGVSQSPSNKVTEKGKDVELRCDPISGHTALYWYRQSLGQGLEFLIYFQGNSAPDKSGLPSDRFSAERTGGSVSTLTIQRTQQEDSAVYLCASSSTYEQYFGPGTRLTVT.

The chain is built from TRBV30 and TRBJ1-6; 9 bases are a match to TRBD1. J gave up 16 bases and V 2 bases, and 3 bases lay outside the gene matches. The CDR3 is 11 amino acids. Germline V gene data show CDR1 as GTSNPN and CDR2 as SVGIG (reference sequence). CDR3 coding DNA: TGTGCCTGGAGTCCGGGACAGGGACTCCACTTT. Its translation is CAWSPGQGLHF.

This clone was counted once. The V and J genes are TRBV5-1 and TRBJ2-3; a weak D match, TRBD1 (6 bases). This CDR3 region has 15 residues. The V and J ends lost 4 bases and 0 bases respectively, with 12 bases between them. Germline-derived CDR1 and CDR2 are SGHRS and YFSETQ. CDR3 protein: CASSGGLTSTDTQYF. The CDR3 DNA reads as TGCGCCAGCAGCGGGGGCCTGACTAGCACAGATACGCAGTATTTT.

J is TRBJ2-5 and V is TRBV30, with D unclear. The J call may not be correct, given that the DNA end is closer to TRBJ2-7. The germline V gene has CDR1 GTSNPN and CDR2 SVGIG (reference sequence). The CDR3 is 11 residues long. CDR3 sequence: CAWSVLNEQYF. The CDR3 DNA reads TGTGCCTGGAGTGTACTCAACGAGCAGTACTTC.

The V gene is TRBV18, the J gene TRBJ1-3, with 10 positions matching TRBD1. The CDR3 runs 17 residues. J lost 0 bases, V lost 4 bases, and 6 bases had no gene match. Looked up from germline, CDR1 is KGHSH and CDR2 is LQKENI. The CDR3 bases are TGTGCCAGCTCACGGGGGACAGGGGACCTCTCTGGAAACACCATATATTTT. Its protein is CASSRGTGDLSGNTIYF.

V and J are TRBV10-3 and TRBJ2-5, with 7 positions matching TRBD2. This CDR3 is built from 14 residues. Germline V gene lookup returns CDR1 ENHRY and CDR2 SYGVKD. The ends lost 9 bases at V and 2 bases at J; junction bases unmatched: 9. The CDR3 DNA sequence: TGTGCCATAAGGAGCAGTAGCGGGCAAGAGACCCAGTACTTC. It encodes CAIRSSSGQETQYF.